The 25 T cell receptor beta chains listed next were all sequenced from one sample in a study of T cell repertoires in cytomegalovirus infection. The antigens for these receptors are not known. TCRdb processed the reads anew with MiXCR; each CDR3 protein has one entry. The sample lists more than 250,000 distinct CDR3 sequences; 20% to 25% were seen once. The source was cultured PBMCs, collected from culture after CMV antigen stimulation. The receptors were sampled from a human donor in good health (CMV status not recorded). Some clones in this sample may be carry-over from other donors' samples.

The chain recombines TRBV6-2 or TRBV6-3 with TRBJ1-1; D not resolved. V was pared by 2 bases and J by 8 bases, with 12 bases between. The germline gives CDR1 MNHEY, CDR2 SVGEGT. CDR3 length: 13 residues. CDR3 protein: CASSYGEGLEAFF. DNA of the CDR3: TGTGCCAGCAGTTACGGAGAAGGACTGGAAGCTTTCTTT.

This clonotype was seen many times. The genes are TRBV6-2 or TRBV6-3 and TRBJ2-1; D remains unclear. Trimming shortened V by 2 bases and J by 4 bases, and 9 bases separated the two germline ends. Germline V gene sequence: CDR1 MNHEY, CDR2 SVGEGT. The CDR3 has 14 residues. This CDR3 reads CASSYGKAYNEQFF. The CDR3 DNA sequence: TGTGCCAGCAGTTACGGGAAAGCTTACAATGAGCAGTTCTTC.

This clonotype was detected many times. The V and J genes are TRBV11-2 and TRBJ2-1, with 7 bases identical to TRBD2. Looked up from germline, CDR1 is SGHAT and CDR2 is FQNNGV. Germline trimming cut 4 bases from V and 7 bases from J; bases unmatched to any gene: 1. CDR3 length: 12 amino acids. CDR3 bases: TGTGCCAGCAGCTCGGGGGGTAATGAGCAGTTCTTC. Residues: CASSSGGNEQFF.

The chain is built from TRBV7-2 and TRBJ2-1; D gene uncertain. This CDR3 is built from 13 residues. The V gene's germline CDR1 is SGHTA and CDR2 FQGNSA. V was trimmed by 5 bases and J by 4 bases, leaving 9 bases between them. The CDR3 loop reads CASSILSYNEQFF. CDR3 DNA sequence: TGTGCCAGCAGCATTCTAAGTTACAATGAGCAGTTCTTC.

This clonotype came up a few times. CDR3 sequence (DNA): TGTGCCAGCAGCCTATCCGGGGCCCTCCACTTT. Translation: CASSLSGALHF. The chain couples TRBV14 to TRBJ1-6; no firm D call. V lost 4 bases, J lost 14 bases, and 9 bases lay in between. The length of the CDR3 is 11 residues. The germline gives CDR1 SGHDN, CDR2 FVKESK.

The chain links TRBV6-2 or TRBV6-3 to TRBJ1-5, with D unclear. The V and J ends lost 5 bases and 7 bases respectively, with 15 bases between them. The germline gives CDR1 MNHEY, CDR2 SVGEGT. This CDR3 comprises 14 residues. DNA of the CDR3: TGTGCCAGCAGTCCTTCTGGTCTAGGCCAGCCCCAGCATTTT. Its translation is CASSPSGLGQPQHF.

The CDR3 is CASSSNSLDGYTF. Written as DNA, the CDR3 is TGTGCCAGCAGTTCAAATTCACTCGATGGCTACACCTTC. The rearrangement links TRBV28 to TRBJ1-2; D gene uncertain. Germline CDR1 reads MDHEN; CDR2 reads SYDVKM. There are 13 residues in the CDR3. V was clipped by 4 bases and J by 6 bases, with 12 bases between them.

This chain joins TRBV12-3 or TRBV12-4 and TRBJ1-1; TRBD1 matches at 7 bases. V shed 5 bases and J 6 bases; nucleotides not matched to a gene: 3. This CDR3 is built from 12 residues. The CDR3, as DNA: TGTGCCAGCAGTCCAGGGGGAGCTGAAGCTTTCTTT. Protein: CASSPGGAEAFF.

The rearrangement uses TRBV28 and TRBJ1-5, with unresolved D. The germline V gene has CDR1 MDHEN and CDR2 SYDVKM. The CDR3 runs 10 residues. V lost 8 bases to trimming and J lost 6 bases, with 5 bases between them. The CDR3 DNA follows: TGTGCCAGCGGGTCTCAGCCCCAGCATTTT. Its protein is CASGSQPQHF. The full variable domain, completed using reference TRBV28 and TRBJ1-5, is DVKVTQSSRYLVKRTGEKVFLECVQDMDHENMFWYRQDPGLGLRLIYFSYDVKMKEKGDIPEGYSVSREKKERFSLILESASTNQTSMYLCASGSQPQHFGDGTRLSIL.

The chain joins TRBV6-5 to TRBJ1-1; no reliable D call. Trimming stripped 4 bases from V and 3 bases from J, with 9 bases between. This CDR3 spans 13 amino acids. Germline lookup yields CDR1 MNHEY and CDR2 SVGAGI. CDR3 bases: TGTGCCAGCAGTTTCACGGATGACACTGAAGCTTTCTTT. Protein sequence: CASSFTDDTEAFF.

This clonotype was seen a few times. The V call is TRBV19, the J call TRBJ2-3, with D possibly called TRBD1 or TRBD2 (7 bases each). Germline V gene data show CDR1 as LNHDA and CDR2 as SQIVND (reference sequence). This CDR3 comprises 16 residues. Trimming left V 7 bases short and J 8 bases short, with 25 bases between. The DNA of the CDR3 is TGTGCCAGTACCCCAGGGGGGACGAGCGGGATCGGTACGCAGTATTTT. Its protein is CASTPGGTSGIGTQYF.

V gene TRBV19 combines with J gene TRBJ1-2; D might be TRBD1 (6 bases). CDR1 and CDR2 from the germline V gene are LNHDA and SQIVND (reference sequence). The CDR3 has 18 amino acids. The V gene lost 7 bases and the J gene lost 4 bases, with 28 bases spanning the gap. The CDR3, as DNA: TGTGCCAGTACTTCAAGGGGCTCAGGGGCACGCTCTTTCTATGGCTACACCTTC. Its translation: CASTSRGSGARSFYGYTF.

This chain connects TRBV7-9 to TRBJ1-1; TRBD1 aligns across 11 bases. The CDR3 contains 14 residues. Germline CDR1 SEHNR, CDR2 FQNEAQ (reference sequence). Trimming took 5 bases from V and 5 from J; bases not matched to a gene: 4. The CDR3 DNA follows: TGTGCCAGCAGCGCGGGGGACAGGGGGACTGAAGCTTTCTTT. Amino acids: CASSAGDRGTEAFF.

This clonotype was counted only a few times. This rearrangement joins TRBV19 to TRBJ1-1; D gene unclear. The CDR3 runs 11 residues. V was trimmed by 5 bases and J by 11 bases, leaving 12 bases between them. Germline V gene lookup returns CDR1 LNHDA and CDR2 SQIVND (reference sequence). CDR3 in DNA: TGTGCCAGTAGTTCACTCCCCCCGGCTTTCTTT. It is translated as CASSSLPPAFF. Supplemented by reference TRBV19 and TRBJ1-1, the full variable domain reads DGGITQSPKYLFRKEGQNVTLSCEQNLNHDAMYWYRQDPGQGLRLIYYSQIVNDFQKGDIAEGYSVSREKKESFPLTVTSAQKNPTAFYLCASSSLPPAFFGQGTRLTVV.

This clonotype was seen many times. V is TRBV7-2 and J is TRBJ2-1; the D call may be TRBD1 or TRBD2 (5 bases each). From germline, CDR1 is SGHTA and CDR2 FQGNSA. Trimming removed 2 bases from V and 8 bases from J, with 19 bases in between. The CDR3 spans 16 residues. CDR3 loop: CASSLNLLGVGDEQFF. CDR3 coding DNA: TGTGCCAGCAGCTTAAACCTCCTCGGTGTGGGGGATGAGCAGTTCTTC.

This rearrangement joins TRBV6-1 to TRBJ1-4; D not resolved. The CDR3 runs 16 residues. The V end lost 4 bases, the J end lost 3 bases, and 15 bases lay between the germline ends. Germline CDR1 is MNHNS and CDR2 is SASEGT. The CDR3 reads CASSVLGGSANEKLFF. CDR3 coding DNA: TGTGCCAGCAGTGTCCTAGGAGGCTCCGCTAATGAAAAACTGTTTTTT.

This clonotype was detected only a few times. The chain carries TRBV20-1 and TRBJ1-5; D is uncertain. V was shortened by 3 bases and J by 7 bases, with 13 bases between the two germline ends. The CDR3 consists of 13 residues. Germline V gene lookup returns CDR1 DFQATT and CDR2 SNEGSKA (reference sequence). In DNA, the CDR3 is TGCAGTGCTAGCCCCACAGTCGGACAGCCCCAGCATTTT. It specifies CSASPTVGQPQHF.

V gene TRBV12-3 or TRBV12-4 combines with J gene TRBJ1-1; D is unresolved. Deletions cut 4 bases from V and 6 bases from J, with 12 bases between. The CDR3 extends over 13 amino acids. The CDR3 DNA reads TGTGCCAGCAGTTCCACCCAGGCCTCTGAAGCTTTCTTT. Its translation: CASSSTQASEAFF.

This clonotype was observed a few times. This rearrangement joins TRBV7-2 to TRBJ2-1; D is unclear. The ends were cut back, 2 bases at V and 6 bases at J, with 23 bases in the middle. CDR1 is SGHTA and CDR2 is FQGNSA in the germline V gene. The CDR3 covers 18 residues. The CDR3 nucleotides read TGTGCCAGCAGCTTAAGAGGAGCGCAACGGTCCCAACGCAATGAGCAGTTCTTC. This gives the protein CASSLRGAQRSQRNEQFF.

CDR3 bases: TGTGCCACCAGCAGCGGACCCGGGACAGGGCGAGCTTTCTTT. This gives the protein CATSSGPGTGRAFF. The chain employs TRBV15 and TRBJ1-1; 9 bases match TRBD1. The germline CDR1 and CDR2 sequences are LNHNV and YYDKDF (reference sequence). The CDR3 is 14 amino acids. V was clipped by 3 bases and J by 10 bases; unmatched bases: 9.

The genes are TRBV4-2 and TRBJ2-1, with 7 bases lining up with TRBD1. From germline, CDR1 is LGHNA and CDR2 YNFKEQ. Unmatched junction bases numbered 8, after V lost 2 bases and J lost 4 bases. The CDR3 extends over 16 amino acids. CDR3 amino acids: CASSQWRTGDYNEQFF. The CDR3, as DNA: TGTGCCAGCAGCCAATGGAGGACAGGAGATTACAATGAGCAGTTCTTC.

This clonotype was detected only a few times. This chain links TRBV11-3 with TRBJ2-1; 7 bases map to TRBD2. V trimming: 5 bases; J trimming: 4 bases; junction bases outside the gene matches: 8. The CDR3 contains 15 residues. The germline gives CDR1 SGHNT, CDR2 YENEEA. The CDR3 loop is CASSPRGDGYNEQFF. The CDR3 region has the DNA TGTGCCAGCAGCCCCCGGGGGGACGGGTACAATGAGCAGTTCTTC.

The chain combines TRBV7-2 with TRBJ2-7; TRBD2 agrees at 7 bases. CDR3 length: 16 residues. The junction had 10 bases not matched to a gene; V was cut back by 5 bases and J by 0 bases. Germline V gives CDR1 SGHTA, CDR2 FQGNSA. The CDR3 spells CASSQAGPSYSYEQYV. The CDR3 region has the DNA TGTGCCAGCAGCCAAGCGGGGCCTAGCTACTCCTACGAGCAGTACGTC.

This chain joins TRBV5-1 and TRBJ1-4, with TRBD1 as a possible D gene (6 bases). The V gene lost 3 bases and the J gene lost 3 bases, with 12 bases spanning the gap. This CDR3 contains 15 residues. Germline V CDR1 and CDR2: SGHRS, YFSETQ. The CDR3 sequence: CASSYQGLANEKLFF. CDR3 DNA sequence: TGCGCCAGCAGCTATCAGGGGTTGGCTAATGAAAAACTGTTTTTT. The variable domain in full, with the rest retrieved from reference TRBV5-1 and TRBJ1-4, is KAGVTQTPRYLIKTRGQQVTLSCSPISGHRSVSWYQQTPGQGLQFLFEYFSETQRNKGNFPGRFSGRQFSNSRSEMNVSTLELGDSALYLCASSYQGLANEKLFFGSGTQLSVL.

This clonotype has a handful of counts. The chain links TRBV11-3 to TRBJ1-4; no reliable D call. The ends were cut back, 3 bases at V and 4 bases at J, with 12 bases in the middle. Germline CDR1 and CDR2: SGHNT and YENEEA. This CDR3 region has 15 residues. The chain's CDR3 is CASSFLVGRNEKLFF. CDR3 nucleotide sequence: TGTGCCAGCAGCTTCCTAGTGGGCCGTAATGAAAAACTGTTTTTT.